This T cell receptor (beta chain) was captured by sequencing in a study of cytomegalovirus exposure and HLA in healthy donors. Study observations and caveats: In a later analysis, around 18,000 TCR beta sequences were associated with HLA alleles at 0.05 false discovery rate. Across all donors, roughly uniform sequencing depth was an assumption of the presence/absence analyses. Researchers reportedly found TCR beta sequences accurately predicted most subjects' HLA-A and HLA-B alleles.

The donors gave bone marrow, and they were healthy. About this clone itself: Its antigen is undetermined.

The PCR ran on 60 Vbeta and 13 Jbeta primers. Method: immunoSEQ multiplex PCR; TCRdb's copy keeps in-frame clones and lacks some. Among around 50,000 clones listed, around three quarters were seen once. Material: PBMCs. The TCR was taken from a man aged 25-40 years in good health and CMV-seropositive.

The CDR3 region is CSVGTGGTRDTQYF. CDR3 sequence (DNA): TGCAGCGTCGGGACAGGGGGTACGAGGGATACGCAGTATTTT. The chain couples TRBV29-1 to TRBJ2-3, with 11 bases lining up with TRBD1. The CDR3 extends over 14 amino acids. With V trimmed by 6 bases and J by 6 bases, 8 bases remained unmatched. The germline CDR1 and CDR2 sequences are SQVTM and ANQGSEA.